The 2 T cell receptor beta chains in this list originate from one sample, sequenced in a study of T cell changes during pregnancy in multiple sclerosis. Generated by immunoSEQ multiplex PCR, the TCRdb table keeps only in-frame clones and is missing some. The data show around 26,000 clones, with 70% to 90% seen just once and around 0.79% held by the top ten. The sequencing here drew on CD4+ T cells from peripheral blood mononuclear cells, taken in the first trimester of pregnancy. The receptors were sampled from a female donor in good health, enrolled as a control in a pregnancy study.

The J gene is TRBJ2-5, the V gene TRBV29-1; TRBD2 is a possible D gene (6 bases). This CDR3 has 12 residues. CDR1 and CDR2 (germline): SQVTM, ANQGSEA. Trimming took 8 bases from V and 5 from J, leaving 15 bases between them. For the CDR3, the DNA is TGCAGCCTTGGCGGGGAAGGGGAGACCCAGTACTTC. It translates to CSLGGEGETQYF.

The chain joins TRBV27 to TRBJ2-7; 7 positions match TRBD1. This CDR3 is built from 18 residues. The junction had 17 bases not matched to a gene; V was cut back by 4 bases and J by 2 bases. CDR1 is MNHEY and CDR2 is SMNVEV in the germline V gene (reference sequence). Written as DNA, the CDR3 is TGTGCCAGCAGTTCTGTTGGTTTCTCAGACAGGGAGACCTACGAGCAGTACTTC. Protein product: CASSSVGFSDRETYEQYF.